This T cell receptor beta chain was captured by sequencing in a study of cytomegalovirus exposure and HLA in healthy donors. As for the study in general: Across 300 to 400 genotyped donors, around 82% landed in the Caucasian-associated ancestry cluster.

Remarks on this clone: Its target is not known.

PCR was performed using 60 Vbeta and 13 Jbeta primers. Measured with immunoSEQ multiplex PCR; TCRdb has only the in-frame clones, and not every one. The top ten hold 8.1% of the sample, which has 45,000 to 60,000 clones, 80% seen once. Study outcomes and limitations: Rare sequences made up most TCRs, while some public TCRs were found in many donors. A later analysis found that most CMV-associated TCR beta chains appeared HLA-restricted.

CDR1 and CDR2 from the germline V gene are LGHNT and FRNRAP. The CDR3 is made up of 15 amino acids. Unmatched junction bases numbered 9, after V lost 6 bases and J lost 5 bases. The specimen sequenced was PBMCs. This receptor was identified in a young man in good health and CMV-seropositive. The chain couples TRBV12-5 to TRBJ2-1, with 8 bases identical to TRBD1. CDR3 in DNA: TGTGCTAGTGGCCCGGACAGGGTGTACGACAATGAGCAGTTCTTC. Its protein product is CASGPDRVYDNEQFF.